This TCR beta chain is from a study of cytomegalovirus exposure and HLA in healthy donors listed by TCRdb under 2017. Regarding the complete study: According to an earlier analysis of around 600 of the donors, 150 million to 200 million T cells yielded 100 million or so unique TCR beta sequences and about 300 Gb of sequence data. About 300 gigabases of sequencing data and approximately 80 million unique TCR sequences were included in an early release covering over 600 HLA-typed donors. Of the 300 to 450 genotyped donors, approximately 83% fell in the genetic ancestry cluster associated with self-reported Caucasian donors. The study aimed to test whether cataloging public T cell receptors could reveal signatures of past pathogen exposure. The T cell repertoires of some 700 subjects were profiled by immunosequencing and related to cytomegalovirus serostatus. A separate validation cohort of some 130 different subjects was used in addition to the approximately 700-subject first cohort. High-throughput TCR immunosequencing, statistical association of individual TCRs with disease status, and machine learning were combined to predict cytomegalovirus infection status. In a later analysis, previously published TCR beta repertoires from 500 to 750 donors were re-analyzed and high-resolution HLA genotyping was added so that TCR occurrence patterns could be studied. The later analysis used no new phenotypic data to find candidate immune exposures, relying instead on TCR beta sequences and their occurrence across donors. An earlier analysis of 587 of the donors used high-throughput TCR beta sequencing to judge whether each TCR beta V gene segment behaved as functional or pseudogenic. Donor age, sex, ethnicity and CMV serostatus were compiled alongside the repertoire data. A later genetic analysis took genome-wide SNP genotypes for about three fifths of the roughly 670 donors and used that subset as a discovery cohort. Every discovery cohort repertoire had been produced on one sequencing platform. HLA typing covered class I and class II loci at four-digit resolution. The number of typed donors differed by locus: about 620-640 for A, B, C, DRB1 and DQB1; some 500 for DQA1; over 600 for DPA1; and 400 to 480 for DPB1. Five DR-DQ haplotypes were treated as single units for association and clustering because of strong linkage in the cohort. On average, over 200,000 unique TCR beta nucleotide sequences were sequenced per donor among about 400 genotyped donors of the cohort, with 15% to 20% of those sequences being non-productive.

Libraries were built with the immunoSEQ multiplex PCR assay. The multiplex PCR relied on a mix of 60 forward primers for TCR Vbeta segments and 13 reverse primers for TCR Jbeta segments. The CDR3 region of rearranged TCR beta genes was amplified from genomic DNA by a multiplex PCR assay. Amplified TCR beta libraries were sequenced as 87-base-pair reads on the Illumina HiSeq System. The paper's data handling went like this. A later analysis tallied 75 million to 95 million unique TCR beta chains across the 666 repertoires, and roughly 11 million of those chains were shared by two or more donors. Raw reads were error-corrected and collapsed into unique sequences with a nearest-neighbor algorithm that merged closely related sequences to remove PCR and sequencing errors. Alignment of CDR3 sequences to IMGT reference sequences was used to assign V, D and J gene segments. For a sequence to be retained, a match of at least six nucleotides was required to both a V gene segment and a J gene segment. A rearrangement counted as productive if the CDR3 had no stop codons and remained in frame with V and J, and every other rearrangement counted as non-productive. CDR3 was defined according to IMGT convention as the region running from the second conserved V-encoded cysteine to the conserved J-encoded phenylalanine. The earlier analysis of about 570 of the donors excluded any sequence lacking an unambiguous match to a single V gene segment. In an earlier analysis of 587 of the donors, V segments were called functional above 56.7% productive rearrangements and were called segregating when the between-donor standard deviation exceeded 5%. A statistical classification framework was developed to diagnose cytomegalovirus status using the catalog of TCR beta chain sequences. V and J gene assignment, in a later analysis, came from comparing TCR nucleotide sequences with IMGT/GENE-DB human TR gene sequences. A later analysis assigned CDR3 sequences and most-parsimonious VDJ recombination scenarios with the TCRdist pipeline. In a later analysis, each TCR beta chain was defined by its CDR3 amino acid sequence together with its V-gene family, and reads without a unique V-gene family were excluded. As a way to deal with suspected cross-contamination and a sequencing artifact, a later analysis dropped 450 to 600 nucleotide sequences that were highly shared and had low generation probability. In a later analysis, a clonal expansion index was calculated for each public chain from normalized within-repertoire ranks of inferred template counts. A later analysis computed generation probabilities with a VDJ recombination model fitted to out-of-frame rearrangements, and checked the results against IGoR. In a later analysis, hypergeometric tests were used to score TCR-TCR, TCR-HLA and TCR-CMV co-occurrence, with a repertoire-size bias correction applied to TCR pairs. To estimate false discovery rates, a later analysis permuted the HLA or CMV assignments 20 times. In a later analysis, co-occurring TCRs were grouped with DBSCAN, and TCRdist sequence similarity was added when clustering was performed within HLA-allele-positive subsets. Repertoires with fewer than 30,000 or more than 120,000 public chains were left out of co-occurrence clustering, as were about 5 repertoires with anomalous nucleotide sharing. Here the immuneACCESS table is served through TCRdb, limited to in-frame sequences with V and J called. Missing clones are a known gap in these copies; in checked studies unresolved V genes cover under half, and the rest lacks a known reason. Clone size and the V and J calls come from that table; the DNA yielded D and trimming. The sample table contains tens of thousands of clones; only one count was recorded for 75% of them. The top ten clones comprise under 2.5% of the sample.

What the work shows at the level of the full study, not this receptor alone: Compared with equally common non-associated chains, HLA-associated TCR beta chains in a later analysis were more clonally expanded and had lower generation probabilities. The only immune exposure information available for the cohort was CMV serostatus. In vitro tests confirmed that a few of the cytomegalovirus-associated TCR beta chains recognize cytomegalovirus antigens. The study gave a list of over 150 TCR beta chains associated with cytomegalovirus. Correlated functional status among segregating V segments might reflect linkage disequilibrium, but an unknown experimental factor could not be ruled out. A cluster of highly shared sequence variants was judged likely to be a technical artifact of the sequencing pipeline. A later analysis found that TCR association rates varied across HLA loci, with DRB1 alleles showing the most associated TCRs and HLA-C alleles the fewest. In both the original and validation cohorts, the classifier was reported to diagnose cytomegalovirus status with high specificity and sensitivity. While some public TCRs were present in many individuals, most TCR sequences turned up only very rarely across donors. In an earlier analysis of some 540 of the donors, most TCR beta V segments appeared in productive rearrangements about 87% or about 30% of the time, broadly matching IMGT annotations. When HLA alleles, especially DR and DQ, strongly co-occurred, TCR associations were difficult to assign to individual alleles. The authors suggested that the approach could potentially be extended to other disease states and immunological phenotypes. A later analysis reported that several top co-occurrence clusters appeared linked to parvovirus B19, influenza, CMV and Epstein-Barr virus. Compared with the 666-donor mean, donors in an Asian-associated ancestry cluster had fewer N-insertions in productive TCRs, according to a later genetic analysis. The earlier analysis of 450 to 700 of the donors excluded some 16 rarely observed V segments, including chromosome 9 orphons, because counts were too low. A further reported finding was that TCR beta sequences accurately predicted the HLA-A and HLA-B alleles for most subjects in the first cohort. The presence/absence analyses assumed that sequencing depth was roughly uniform across donors, and that assumption may not be true. This cohort had only TCR beta chains sequenced, and the lack of alpha or paired-chain data limited which features could be detected. A later genetic analysis associated a missense DCLRE1C variant with V-gene and J-gene trimming of TCR beta chains, and an independent cohort replicated the association. At a false discovery rate of 0.05, a later analysis linked around 17,000 TCR beta sequences to specific HLA alleles. HLA typing was unavailable for some donors at each locus, so association tests used only the typed subset. In a later analysis, most CMV-associated TCR beta chains were found to appear HLA-restricted, with HLA associations seemingly driven largely by CMV exposure.

This clone was counted only a few times. What this receptor recognizes is not known. Per-base qualities were not stored, and no clone one base away is much larger. The cohort consisted of 600 to 700 healthy bone marrow donors. At the time of sampling, all cohort members were nominally healthy, though unrecorded immune exposures were likely present. The donor tested CMV seronegative and was one of the 352 seronegative cohort members. Every donor gave a peripheral blood sample, and the peripheral blood mononuclear cells from that sample were used for TCR beta sequencing. Genomic DNA was extracted from the blood cell samples with the Qiagen DNeasy Blood Extraction Kit. What was sequenced was PBMCs. This clonotype originated in a man in his forties in good health and CMV-seronegative.

The CDR3 is CASSLRGGLSNQPQHF. DNA sequence: TGTGCCAGCAGCTTACGAGGCGGGCTTAGCAATCAGCCCCAGCATTTT. Rearrangement joined TRBV7-2 to TRBJ1-5; the D segment cannot be called with confidence. The germline V gene sets CDR1 to SGHTA and CDR2 to FQGNSA. The junction shows trimming of 2 bases on V and 0 bases on J, plus 11 bases between the germline ends. Measured from the cysteine to the phenylalanine, the CDR3 is 16 residues long. Just the 48-base CDR3 DNA is kept, in frame starting at base 1.